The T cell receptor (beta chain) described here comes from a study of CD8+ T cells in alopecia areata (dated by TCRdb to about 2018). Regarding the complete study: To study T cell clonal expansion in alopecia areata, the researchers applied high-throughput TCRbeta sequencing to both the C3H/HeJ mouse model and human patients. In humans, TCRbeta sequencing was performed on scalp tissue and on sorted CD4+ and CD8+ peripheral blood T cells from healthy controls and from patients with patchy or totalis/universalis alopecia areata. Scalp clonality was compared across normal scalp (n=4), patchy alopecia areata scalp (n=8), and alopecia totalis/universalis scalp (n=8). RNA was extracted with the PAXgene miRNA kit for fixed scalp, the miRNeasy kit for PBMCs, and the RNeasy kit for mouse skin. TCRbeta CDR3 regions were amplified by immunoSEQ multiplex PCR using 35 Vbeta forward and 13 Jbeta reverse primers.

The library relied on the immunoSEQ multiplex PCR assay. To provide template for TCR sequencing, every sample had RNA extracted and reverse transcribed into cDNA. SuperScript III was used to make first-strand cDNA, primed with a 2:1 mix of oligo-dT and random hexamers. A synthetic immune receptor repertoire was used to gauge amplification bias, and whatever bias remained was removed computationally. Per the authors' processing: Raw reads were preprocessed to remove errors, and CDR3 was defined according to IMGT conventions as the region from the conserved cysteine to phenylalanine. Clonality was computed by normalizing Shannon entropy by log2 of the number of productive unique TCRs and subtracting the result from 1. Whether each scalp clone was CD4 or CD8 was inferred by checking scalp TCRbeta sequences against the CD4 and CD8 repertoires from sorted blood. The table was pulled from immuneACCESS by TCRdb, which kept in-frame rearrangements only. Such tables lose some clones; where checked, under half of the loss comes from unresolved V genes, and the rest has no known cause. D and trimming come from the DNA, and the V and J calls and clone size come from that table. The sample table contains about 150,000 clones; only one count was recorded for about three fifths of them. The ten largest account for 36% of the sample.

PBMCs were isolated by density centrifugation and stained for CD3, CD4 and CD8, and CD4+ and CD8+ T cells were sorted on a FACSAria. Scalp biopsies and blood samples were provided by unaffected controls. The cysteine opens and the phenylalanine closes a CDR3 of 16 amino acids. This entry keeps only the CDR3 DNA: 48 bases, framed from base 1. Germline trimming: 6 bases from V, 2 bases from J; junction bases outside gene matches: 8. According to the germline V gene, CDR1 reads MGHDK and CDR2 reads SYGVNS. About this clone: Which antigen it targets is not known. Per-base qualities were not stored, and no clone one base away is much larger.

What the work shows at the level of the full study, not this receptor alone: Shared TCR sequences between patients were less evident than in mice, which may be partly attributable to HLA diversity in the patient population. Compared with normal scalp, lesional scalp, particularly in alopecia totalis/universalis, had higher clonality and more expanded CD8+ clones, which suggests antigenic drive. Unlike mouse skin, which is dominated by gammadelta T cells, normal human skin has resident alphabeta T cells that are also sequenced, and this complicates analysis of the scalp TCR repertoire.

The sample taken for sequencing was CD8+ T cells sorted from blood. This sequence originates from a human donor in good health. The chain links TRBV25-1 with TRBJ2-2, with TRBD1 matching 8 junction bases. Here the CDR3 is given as CASRGGDRGNTGELFF. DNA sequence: TGTGCCAGCAGGGGGGGAGACAGGGGAAACACCGGGGAGCTGTTTTTT.